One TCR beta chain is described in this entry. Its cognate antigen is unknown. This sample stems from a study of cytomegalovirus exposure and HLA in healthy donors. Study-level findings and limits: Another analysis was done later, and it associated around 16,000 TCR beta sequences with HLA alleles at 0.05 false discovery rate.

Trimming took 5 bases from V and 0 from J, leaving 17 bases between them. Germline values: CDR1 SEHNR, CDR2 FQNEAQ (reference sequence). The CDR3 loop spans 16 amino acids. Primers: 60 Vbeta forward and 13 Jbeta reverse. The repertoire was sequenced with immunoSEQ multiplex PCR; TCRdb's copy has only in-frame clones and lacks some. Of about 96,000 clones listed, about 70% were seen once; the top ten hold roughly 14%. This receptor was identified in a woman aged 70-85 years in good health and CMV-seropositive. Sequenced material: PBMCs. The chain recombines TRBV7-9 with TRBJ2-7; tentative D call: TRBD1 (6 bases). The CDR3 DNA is TGTGCCAGCAGCGCACGTCAGGGGTTTTCCTCCTACGAGCAGTACTTC. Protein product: CASSARQGFSSYEQYF.